This T cell receptor (beta chain) originates from a study of shared clonotypes between healthy human individuals. The donors, healthy adults who were HIV-negative, had experienced no recent acute infections or vaccinations. Splitting of CD4+ cells produced CD45RA+ naive and CD45RA-negative memory subsets. Assay: immunoSEQ multiplex PCR; the TCRdb copy retains only in-frame clones and omits some. The sample has approximately 1.5 million clones, about 98.5% seen once; the top ten hold 0.36%. Study-wide points: Naive CD4 clonotypes overlapped across several donors at roughly 4.5%. Clonotype sharing across donors was expected to vary with sequencing depth.

CDR3 length: 14 amino acids. Germline V gene data show CDR1 as SGHVS and CDR2 as FQNEAQ. V dropped 0 bases and J dropped 7 bases, with 12 bases sitting between them. This clone has a single count. The antigen remains unidentified. The sequencing input was naive CD4+ T cells sorted from blood. Subset meaning: CD45RA+ positively selected. The rearrangement joins TRBV7-8 to TRBJ2-5; no clear D. This receptor was identified in a man between 25 and 39 years old in good health. CDR3 amino acids: CASSLAGLGRTQYF. CDR3 in DNA: TGTGCCAGCAGCTTAGCAGGGCTTGGGCGGACCCAGTACTTC.